The T cell receptor beta chain under discussion was sequenced for a study of immune heterogeneity within non-small cell lung tumors. About the study: The tumor set comprised a handful of squamous cell carcinomas and more than eight non-squamous carcinomas (plus 1 not otherwise specified). Study-level results: The study found identical dominant CDR3 beta clonotypes recurring across tumor sites within a patient, alongside site-unique high-frequency clones. Local tumor mutational burden showed a correlation with local T-cell clonality that was moderate but significant (R around 0.3).

It was a multiplex PCR that amplified TCR beta CDR3, with 32 V and 13 J primers. TCRdb independently ran MiXCR on the multiplex PCR reads; one entry per CDR3 protein. This table holds 9,500 to 13,000 distinct CDR3 sequences, just under 30% found once. Germline V gene sequence: CDR1 LNHDA, CDR2 SQIVND (reference sequence). The CDR3 loop spans 16 amino acids. Trimming took 6 bases from V and 2 from J, leaving 17 bases between them. The template consisted of bulk tumor genomic DNA, with roughly 0.65 ug used per sample. Several widely spaced biopsies per primary tumor were taken during surgery. Patients had untreated, newly diagnosed non-small cell lung cancer and underwent curative surgery. This clonotype appeared a few times. Its antigen is still unknown.

The sequenced sample consisted of lung tumor tissue. The chain joins TRBV19 to TRBJ1-5; the D is unclear. The TCR sequence derives from a woman aged 45-59 years with non-small cell lung cancer. CDR3 sequence (DNA): TGTGCCAGTAGATCCCCGGGGATGGCCGGCAATCAGCCCCAGCATTTT. Residues: CASRSPGMAGNQPQHF.